This T cell receptor (beta chain) was documented in a study of cytomegalovirus exposure and HLA in healthy donors. The overall study: One earlier analysis, a look at around 170 million T cells, found some 120 million unique TCR beta sequences. Whole-study results and caveats: In a later analysis, specific HLA alleles were associated with 15,000 to 20,000 TCR beta sequences at a 0.05 false discovery rate.

Of note for this clone: Its target is unknown.

Primers for the PCR totalled 60 Vbeta and 13 Jbeta. Sequencing was performed with immunoSEQ multiplex PCR; in TCRdb, only in-frame clones are kept and a portion is missing. Among roughly 190,000 clones listed, 60% to 80% were seen once. Every donor was a healthy person donating bone marrow. There were likely unrecorded immune exposures, though donors were nominally healthy when sampled. The germline CDR1 and CDR2 sequences are MGHRA and YSYEKL. V dropped 0 bases and J dropped 3 bases, with 20 bases sitting between them. The CDR3 runs to 19 residues. The rearrangement uses TRBV4-1 and TRBJ2-2; D may be TRBD2 (7 bases). The receptor comes from a female donor in good health and CMV-seronegative. The sample consisted of PBMCs. CDR3 in DNA: TGCGCCAGCAGCCAAGATCCCCCCGGGGGGCGCGTTTACACCGGGGAGCTGTTTTTT. Protein sequence: CASSQDPPGGRVYTGELFF.